This T cell receptor delta chain was captured in a study of Vδ1+ human thymocytes. Findings and limits, study-wide: Thymic TRG and TRD repertoires appeared highly polyclonal.

V dropped 2 bases and J dropped 10 bases, with 38 bases sitting between them. Germline V gene lookup returns CDR1 TSWWSYY and CDR2 QGS. The CDR3 has 21 residues. There are a few counts of this clone. Its target is unknown. The template was reverse-transcribed extracted RNA. The CDR3 regions were amplified by multiplex PCR from V-gene primers to a constant-region primer. TCRdb re-processed the multiplex PCR reads using CATT. The sample shows more than 50,000 delta-chain clones, more than 13% of them seen only once. This chain links TRDV1 with TRDJ1; a weak D match, TRDD3 (5 bases). Sequencing used Vdelta1+ gamma-delta thymocytes from the thymus. Noted subset: FACS-sorted CD3+ TCRalphabeta- TCRVdelta1+ TCRVdelta2- thymocytes. This receptor was taken from a girl less than two years old who had congenital heart surgery. CDR3 DNA sequence: TGTGCTCTTGGGGAAAGAGCCCCGGGATCCATTCTGAGGGGAGAGCGATGGGGACTCATCTTT. As protein: CALGERAPGSILRGERWGLIF.